This T cell receptor beta chain was obtained from a study of shared T cell receptors in the human thymus. The assay was immunoSEQ multiplex PCR, and TCRdb's table has in-frame clones only and misses some. The table records 55,000 to 80,000 clones, more than 90% of them present only once. From germline, CDR1 is LNHDA and CDR2 SQIVND (reference sequence). The CDR3 is made up of 13 amino acids. Trimming took 1 base from V and 7 from J, leaving 10 bases between them. The chain joins TRBV19 to TRBJ1-2; perhaps TRBD1 as D (6 bases). The sample consisted of thymocytes. The clonotype originates from a human donor. As DNA, the CDR3 is TGTGCCAGTAGTATAGGGGGGACATCTGGCTACACCTTC. It encodes CASSIGGTSGYTF. The whole variable domain, filled in from reference TRBV19 and TRBJ1-2, reads DGGITQSPKYLFRKEGQNVTLSCEQNLNHDAMYWYRQDPGQGLRLIYYSQIVNDFQKGDIAEGYSVSREKKESFPLTVTSAQKNPTAFYLCASSIGGTSGYTFGSGTRLTVV.